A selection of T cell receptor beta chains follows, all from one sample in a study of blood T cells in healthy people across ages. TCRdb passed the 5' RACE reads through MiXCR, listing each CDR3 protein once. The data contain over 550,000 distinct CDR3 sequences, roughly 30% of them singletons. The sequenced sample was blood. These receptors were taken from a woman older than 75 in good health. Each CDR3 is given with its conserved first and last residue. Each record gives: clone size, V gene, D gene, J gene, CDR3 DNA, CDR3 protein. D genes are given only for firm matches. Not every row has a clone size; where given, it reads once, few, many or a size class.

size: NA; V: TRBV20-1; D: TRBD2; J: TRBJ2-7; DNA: TGCAGTGCTTTTAGCGGGGGGGCTTACGAGCAGTACTTC; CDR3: CSAFSGGAYEQYF
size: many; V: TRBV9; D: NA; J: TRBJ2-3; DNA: TGTGCCAGCGGTCTGTCACGGGACGGTCACACAGATACGCAGTATTTT; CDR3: CASGLSRDGHTDTQYF
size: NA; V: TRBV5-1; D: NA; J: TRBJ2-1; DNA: TGCGCCAGCAGCCTGGAGTTACGAAATAAGCAGTTCTTC; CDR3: CASSLELRNKQFF
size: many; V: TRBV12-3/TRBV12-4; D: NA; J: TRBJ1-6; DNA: TGTGCCAGCAGCCTTCTACGGGGAGCGGGTTCACCCCTCCACTTT; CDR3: CASSLLRGAGSPLHF
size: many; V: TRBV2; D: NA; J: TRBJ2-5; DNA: TGTGCCAGCAGTGGGCAGACAGCGGAGACCCAGTACTTC; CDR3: CASSGQTAETQYF
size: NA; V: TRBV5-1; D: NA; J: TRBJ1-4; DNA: TGCGCCAGCAGCCGAGGGAGTCGGGACCTCGGCGGTGAAAAACTGTTTTTT; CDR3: CASSRGSRDLGGEKLFF
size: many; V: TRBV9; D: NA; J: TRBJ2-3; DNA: TGTGCCAGCAGCTCCCCAGGGGCTGGAGATACGCAGTATTTT; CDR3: CASSSPGAGDTQYF
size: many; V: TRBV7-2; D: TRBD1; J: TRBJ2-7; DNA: TGTGCCAGCAGCTCAGGGGGAAGCTCCTACGAGCAGTACTTC; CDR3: CASSSGGSSYEQYF
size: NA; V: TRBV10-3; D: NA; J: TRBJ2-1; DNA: TGTGCCATCAGTGAAGGAGCGGTTAACAATGAGCAGTTCTTC; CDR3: CAISEGAVNNEQFF
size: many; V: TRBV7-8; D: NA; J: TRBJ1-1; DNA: TGTGCCAGCAGCCCTCAGGCGGGGAACTCTGAAGCTTTCTTT; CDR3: CASSPQAGNSEAFF
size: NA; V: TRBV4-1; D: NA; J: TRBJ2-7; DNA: TGCGCCAGCAGCCAAGCGCACCTAAGCTCCTACGAGCAGTACTTC; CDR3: CASSQAHLSSYEQYF
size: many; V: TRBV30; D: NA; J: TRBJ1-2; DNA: TGTGCCTGGAGTTGGGGGGACTATGGCTACACCTTC; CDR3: CAWSWGDYGYTF
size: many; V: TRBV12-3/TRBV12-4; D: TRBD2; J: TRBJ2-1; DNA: TGTGCCAGCACCTTAGCGGGGGGGCCAGATGAGCAGTTCTTC; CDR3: CASTLAGGPDEQFF
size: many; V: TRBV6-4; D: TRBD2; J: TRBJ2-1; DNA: TGTGCCAGCAGTGGGACTAGCGGGGGATGGCAGTTCTTC; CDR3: CASSGTSGGWQFF
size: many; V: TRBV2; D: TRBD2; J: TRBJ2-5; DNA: TGTGCCAGCCAGAAAGCGGGGGGGCAGGAGACCCAGTACTTC; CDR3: CASQKAGGQETQYF
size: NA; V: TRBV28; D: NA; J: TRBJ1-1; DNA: TGTGCCAGCAGAAAGGGGCGGTATGAAGCTTTCTTT; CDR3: CASRKGRYEAFF
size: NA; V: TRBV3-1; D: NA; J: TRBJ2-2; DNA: TGTGCCAGCAGCCAAGGGGGGCCTCTGAACACCGGGGAGCTGTTTTTT; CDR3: CASSQGGPLNTGELFF
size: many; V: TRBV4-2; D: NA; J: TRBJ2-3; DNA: TGTGCCAGCAGCCAAGATAGGAGCGGGAGCACAGATACGCAGTATTTT; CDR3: CASSQDRSGSTDTQYF
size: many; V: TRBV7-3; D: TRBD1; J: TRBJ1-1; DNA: TGTGCCAGCAGCTCCGGACAGGGTGAGAGTGAAGCTTTCTTT; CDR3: CASSSGQGESEAFF
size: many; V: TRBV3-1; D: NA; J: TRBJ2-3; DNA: TGTGCCAGCAGCCAAATGGTTGGGGATACGCAGTATTTT; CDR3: CASSQMVGDTQYF
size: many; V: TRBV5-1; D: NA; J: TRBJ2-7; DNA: TGCGCCAGCAGCCCCCGTTCGGCCGAACGGAACTACGAGCAGTACTTC; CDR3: CASSPRSAERNYEQYF
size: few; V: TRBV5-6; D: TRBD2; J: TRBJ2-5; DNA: TGTGCCAGCAGCCAGGGACTAGCGGGGGAGAGGGAGACCCAGTACTTC; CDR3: CASSQGLAGERETQYF
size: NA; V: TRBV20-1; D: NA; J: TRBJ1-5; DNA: TGCGGTGCTTGGACTGGATCTAATCAGCCCCAGCATTTT; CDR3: CGAWTGSNQPQHF
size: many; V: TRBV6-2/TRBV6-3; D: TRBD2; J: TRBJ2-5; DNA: TGTGCCTCCCTCCCGGGGGGGCTAAAGACCCAGTACTTC; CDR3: CASLPGGLKTQYF
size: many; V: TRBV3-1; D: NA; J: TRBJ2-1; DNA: TGTGCCAGCAGCCAAGAATTTGGGGGCGACTCCTACAATGAGCAGTTCTTC; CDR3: CASSQEFGGDSYNEQFF
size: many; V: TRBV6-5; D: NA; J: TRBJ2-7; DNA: TGTGCCAGCAGGCTAAGCGAGCAGTACTTC; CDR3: CASRLSEQYF
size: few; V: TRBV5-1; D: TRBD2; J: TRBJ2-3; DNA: TGCGCCAGCAGCTTGGCCGGGAGCGGGGGGGCAGATACGCAGTATTTT; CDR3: CASSLAGSGGADTQYF
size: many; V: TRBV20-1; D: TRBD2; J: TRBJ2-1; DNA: TGCAGTGCTAGAGGAGGTAGCGGGGGCTCCTACAATGAGCAGTTCTTC; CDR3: CSARGGSGGSYNEQFF
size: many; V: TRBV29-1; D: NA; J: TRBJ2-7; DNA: TGCAGCGTTGGATTCGTGCGAGCGCGTTCGTCCTACGAGCAGTACTTC; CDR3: CSVGFVRARSSYEQYF
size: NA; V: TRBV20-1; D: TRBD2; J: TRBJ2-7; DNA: TGCAGTGCTACGGGGAGGGGTGGGTACGAGCAGTACTTC; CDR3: CSATGRGGYEQYF
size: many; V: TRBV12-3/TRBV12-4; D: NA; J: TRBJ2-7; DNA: TGTGCCAGCAGGCCGGGGGCGGGGAACGAGCAGTACTTC; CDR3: CASRPGAGNEQYF
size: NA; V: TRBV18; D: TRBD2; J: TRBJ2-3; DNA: TGTGCCGGCGCCCGCCGAGCGGGGGGGCCGGGAGATACGCAGTATTTT; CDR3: CAGARRAGGPGDTQYF
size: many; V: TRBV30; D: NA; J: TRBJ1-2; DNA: TGTGCCTGGGCCGGGACAAGCTATGGCTACACCTTC; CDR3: CAWAGTSYGYTF
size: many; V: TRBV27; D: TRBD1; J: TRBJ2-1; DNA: TGTGCCAGCAGATCTCCTAGGGGGACAGGGAACGGCAATGAGCAGTTCTTC; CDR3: CASRSPRGTGNGNEQFF
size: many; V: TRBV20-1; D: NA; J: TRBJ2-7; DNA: TGCAGTGCTAGAGATGACTCCTACGAGCAGTACTTC; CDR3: CSARDDSYEQYF
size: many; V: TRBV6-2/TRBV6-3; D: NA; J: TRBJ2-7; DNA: TGTGCCAGCAGTTACTCAAGCAGGGGCGTGGACGAGCAGTACTTC; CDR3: CASSYSSRGVDEQYF
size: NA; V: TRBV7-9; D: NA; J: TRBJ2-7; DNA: TGTGCCAGCAGCTCGAAACCTGGGTTCAAAGACAAAGCCTACGAGCAGTACTTC; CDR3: CASSSKPGFKDKAYEQYF
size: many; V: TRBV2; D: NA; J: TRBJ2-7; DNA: TGTGCCAGCAGTGCGGTGTCTCGGTCCGGCTCCTACGAGCAGTACTTC; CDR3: CASSAVSRSGSYEQYF
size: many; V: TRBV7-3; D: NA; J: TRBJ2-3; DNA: TGTGCCAGCAGCTTAAACGGGGCCGTCTTGGATACGCAGTATTTT; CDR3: CASSLNGAVLDTQYF
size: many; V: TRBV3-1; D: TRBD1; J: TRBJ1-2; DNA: TGTGCCAGCAGCCAAGTTAGGACAGGGGTTAATGGCTACACCTTC; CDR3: CASSQVRTGVNGYTF
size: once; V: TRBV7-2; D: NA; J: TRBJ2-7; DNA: TGTGCCAGCAGCTTCCCAGGGGCCTACTACGAGCAGTACTTC; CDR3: CASSFPGAYYEQYF
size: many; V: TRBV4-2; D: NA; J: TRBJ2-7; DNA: TGTGCCAGCAGCCGAGTCGCAGGGTACGAGCAGTACTTC; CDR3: CASSRVAGYEQYF